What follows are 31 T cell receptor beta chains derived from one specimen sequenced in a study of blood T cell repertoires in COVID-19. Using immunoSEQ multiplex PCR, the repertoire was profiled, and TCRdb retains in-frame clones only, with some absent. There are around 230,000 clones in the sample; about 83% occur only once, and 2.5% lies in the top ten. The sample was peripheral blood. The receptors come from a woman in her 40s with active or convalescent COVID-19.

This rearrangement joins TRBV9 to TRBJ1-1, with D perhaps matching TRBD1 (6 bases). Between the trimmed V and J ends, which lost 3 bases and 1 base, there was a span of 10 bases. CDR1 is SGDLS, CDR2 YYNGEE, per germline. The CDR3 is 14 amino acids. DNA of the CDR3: TGTGCCAGCAGCGCGACACAGGGGAACACTGAAGCTTTCTTT. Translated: CASSATQGNTEAFF.

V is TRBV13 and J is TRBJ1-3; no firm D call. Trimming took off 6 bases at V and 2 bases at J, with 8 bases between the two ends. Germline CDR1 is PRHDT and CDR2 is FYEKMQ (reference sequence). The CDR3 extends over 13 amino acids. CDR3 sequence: CASRRGAGNTIYF. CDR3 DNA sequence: TGTGCCAGCAGACGAGGTGCTGGAAACACCATATATTTT.

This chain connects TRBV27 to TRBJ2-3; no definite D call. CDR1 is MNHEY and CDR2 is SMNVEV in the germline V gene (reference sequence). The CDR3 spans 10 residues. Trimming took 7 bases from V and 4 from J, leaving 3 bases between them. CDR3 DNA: TGTGCCAGCATAGCAGATACGCAGTATTTT. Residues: CASIADTQYF.

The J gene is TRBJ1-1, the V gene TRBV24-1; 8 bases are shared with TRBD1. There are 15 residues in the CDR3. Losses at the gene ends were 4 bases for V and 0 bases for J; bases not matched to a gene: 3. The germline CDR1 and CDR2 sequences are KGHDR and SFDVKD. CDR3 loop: CATSDRTGMNTEAFF. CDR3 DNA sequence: TGTGCCACCAGTGACCGGACAGGGATGAACACTGAAGCTTTCTTT.

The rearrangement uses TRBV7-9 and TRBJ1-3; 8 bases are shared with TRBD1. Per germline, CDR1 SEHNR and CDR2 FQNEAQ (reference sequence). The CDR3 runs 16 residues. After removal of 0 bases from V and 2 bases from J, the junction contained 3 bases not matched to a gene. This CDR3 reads CASSLAGTGAGNTIYF. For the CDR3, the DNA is TGTGCCAGCAGCTTAGCCGGGACAGGTGCTGGAAACACCATATATTTT. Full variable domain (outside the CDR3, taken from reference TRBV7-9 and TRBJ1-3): DTGVSQNPRHKITKRGQNVTFRCDPISEHNRLYWYRQTLGQGPEFLTYFQNEAQLEKSRLLSDRFSAERPKGSFSTLEIQRTEQGDSAMYLCASSLAGTGAGNTIYFGEGSWLTVV.

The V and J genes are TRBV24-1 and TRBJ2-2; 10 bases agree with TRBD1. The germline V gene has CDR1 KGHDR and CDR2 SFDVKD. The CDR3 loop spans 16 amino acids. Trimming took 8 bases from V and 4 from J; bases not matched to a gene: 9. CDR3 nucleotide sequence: TGTGCCACCACCAAAGGGACAGGGGATTCCACCGGGGAGCTGTTTTTT. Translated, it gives CATTKGTGDSTGELFF.

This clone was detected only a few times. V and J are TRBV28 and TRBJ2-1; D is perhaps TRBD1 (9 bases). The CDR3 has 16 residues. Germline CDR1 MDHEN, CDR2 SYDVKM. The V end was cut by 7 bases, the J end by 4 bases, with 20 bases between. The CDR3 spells CASTHRGGTGYNEQFF. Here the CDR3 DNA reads TGTGCCAGCACCCACCGCGGGGGGACAGGGTACAATGAGCAGTTCTTC.

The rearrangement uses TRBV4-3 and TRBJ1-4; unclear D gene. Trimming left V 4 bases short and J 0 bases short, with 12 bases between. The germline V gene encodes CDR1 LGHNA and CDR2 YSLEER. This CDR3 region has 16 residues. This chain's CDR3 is CASSLVVASTNEKLFF. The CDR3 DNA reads TGCGCCAGCAGCCTAGTAGTTGCATCAACTAATGAAAAACTGTTTTTT.

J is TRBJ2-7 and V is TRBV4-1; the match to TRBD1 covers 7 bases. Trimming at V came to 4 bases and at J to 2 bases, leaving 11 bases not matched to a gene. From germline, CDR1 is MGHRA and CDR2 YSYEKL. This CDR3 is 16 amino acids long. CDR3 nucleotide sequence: TGCGCCAGCAGCCGGGAGACAGGGCCGACACCCTACGAGCAGTACTTC. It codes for CASSRETGPTPYEQYF.

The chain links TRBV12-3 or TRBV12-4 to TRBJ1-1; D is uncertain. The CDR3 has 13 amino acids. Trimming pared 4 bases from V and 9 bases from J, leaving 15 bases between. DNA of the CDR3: TGTGCCAGCAGTTATGGAGGAGGGCAACAAGCTTTCTTT. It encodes CASSYGGGQQAFF.

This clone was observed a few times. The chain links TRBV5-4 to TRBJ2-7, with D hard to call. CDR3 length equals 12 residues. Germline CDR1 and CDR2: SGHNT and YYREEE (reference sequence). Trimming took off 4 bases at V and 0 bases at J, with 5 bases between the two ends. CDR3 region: CASSMSSYEQYF. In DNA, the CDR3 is TGTGCCAGCAGCATGAGCTCCTACGAGCAGTACTTC.

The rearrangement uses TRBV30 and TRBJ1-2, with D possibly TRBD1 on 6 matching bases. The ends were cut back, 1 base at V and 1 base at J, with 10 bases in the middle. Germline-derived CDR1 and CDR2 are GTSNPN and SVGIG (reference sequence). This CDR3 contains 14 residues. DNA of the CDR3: TGTGCCTGGAGTGCTACAGGGTATAACTATGGCTACACCTTC. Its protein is CAWSATGYNYGYTF.

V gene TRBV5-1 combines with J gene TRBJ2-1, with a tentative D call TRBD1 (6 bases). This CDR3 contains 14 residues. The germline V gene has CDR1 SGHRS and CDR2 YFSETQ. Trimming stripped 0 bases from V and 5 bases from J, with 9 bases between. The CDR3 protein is CASSLGTVNNEQFF. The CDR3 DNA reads TGCGCCAGCAGCTTGGGGACAGTAAACAATGAGCAGTTCTTC.

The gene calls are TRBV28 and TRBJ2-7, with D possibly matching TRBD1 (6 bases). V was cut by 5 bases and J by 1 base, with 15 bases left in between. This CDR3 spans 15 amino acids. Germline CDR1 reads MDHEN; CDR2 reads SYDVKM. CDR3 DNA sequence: TGTGCCAGCAGTCCGATCCGGGACATATCCTACGAGCAGTACTTC. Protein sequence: CASSPIRDISYEQYF.

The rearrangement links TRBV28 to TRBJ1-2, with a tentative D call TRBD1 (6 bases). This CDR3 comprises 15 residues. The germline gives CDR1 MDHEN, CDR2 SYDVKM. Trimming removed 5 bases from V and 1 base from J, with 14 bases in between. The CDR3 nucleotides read TGTGCCAGCAGTCCGGGGGGACAACTTAACTATGGCTACACCTTC. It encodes CASSPGGQLNYGYTF.

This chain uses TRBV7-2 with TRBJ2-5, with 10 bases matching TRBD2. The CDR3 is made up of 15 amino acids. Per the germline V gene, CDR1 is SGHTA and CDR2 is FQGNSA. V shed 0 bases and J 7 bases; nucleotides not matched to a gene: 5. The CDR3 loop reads CASSLASGGEGTQYF. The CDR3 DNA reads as TGTGCCAGCAGCTTAGCCAGCGGGGGGGAGGGGACCCAGTACTTC.

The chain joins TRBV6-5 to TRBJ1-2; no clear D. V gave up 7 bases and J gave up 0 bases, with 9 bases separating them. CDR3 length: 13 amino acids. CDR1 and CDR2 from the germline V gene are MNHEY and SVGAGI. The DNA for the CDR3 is TGTGCCAGCACGGTCGGTACTAACTATGGCTACACCTTC. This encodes CASTVGTNYGYTF.

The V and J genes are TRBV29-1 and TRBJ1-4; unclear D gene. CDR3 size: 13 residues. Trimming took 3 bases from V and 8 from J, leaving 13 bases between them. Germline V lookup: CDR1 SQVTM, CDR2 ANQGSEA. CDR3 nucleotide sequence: TGCAGCGTTGATGCCACGGCGGCCGAAAAACTGTTTTTT. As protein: CSVDATAAEKLFF.

In nucleotides, the CDR3 is TGCGCCAGCAGCTCGGGACTAGCGGGGGGCGAGCAGTTCTTC. Its translation is CASSSGLAGGEQFF. This chain connects TRBV5-1 to TRBJ2-1; 15 bases match TRBD2. CDR3 size: 14 residues. Germline CDR1 is SGHRS and CDR2 is YFSETQ. With V trimmed by 3 bases and J by 10 bases, 2 bases remained unmatched.

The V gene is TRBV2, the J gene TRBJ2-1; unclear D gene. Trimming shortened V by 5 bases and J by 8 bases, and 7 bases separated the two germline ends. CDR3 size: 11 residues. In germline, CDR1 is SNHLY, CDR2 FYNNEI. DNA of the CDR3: TGTGCCAGCAGTCCCCATTATGAGCAGTTCTTC. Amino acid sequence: CASSPHYEQFF.

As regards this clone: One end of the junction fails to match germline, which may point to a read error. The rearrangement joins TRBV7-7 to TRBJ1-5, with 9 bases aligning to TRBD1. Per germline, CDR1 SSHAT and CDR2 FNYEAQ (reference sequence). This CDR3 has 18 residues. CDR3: CASSLEQGAVYSNQPQHF. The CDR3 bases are TGTGCTAGCAGCTTAGAACAGGGGGCCGTTTATAGCAATCAGCCCCAGCATTTT.

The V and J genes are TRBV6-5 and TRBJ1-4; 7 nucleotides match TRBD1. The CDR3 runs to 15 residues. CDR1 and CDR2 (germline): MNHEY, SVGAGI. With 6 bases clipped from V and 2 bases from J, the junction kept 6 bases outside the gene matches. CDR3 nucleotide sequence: TGTGCCAGCAGCGCCAGACAGGGCACTAATGAAAAACTGTTTTTT. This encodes CASSARQGTNEKLFF.

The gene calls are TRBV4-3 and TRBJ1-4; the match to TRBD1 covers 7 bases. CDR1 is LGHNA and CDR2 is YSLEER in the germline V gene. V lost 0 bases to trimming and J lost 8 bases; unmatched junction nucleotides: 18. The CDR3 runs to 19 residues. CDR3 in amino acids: CASSQDSPGTVDGNEKLFF. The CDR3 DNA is TGCGCCAGCAGCCAAGATAGCCCCGGGACAGTTGATGGTAACGAAAAACTGTTTTTT.

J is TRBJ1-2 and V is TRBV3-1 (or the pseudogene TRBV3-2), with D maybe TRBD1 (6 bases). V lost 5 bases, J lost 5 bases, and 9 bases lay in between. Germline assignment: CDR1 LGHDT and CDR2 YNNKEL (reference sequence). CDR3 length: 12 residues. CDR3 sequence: CASSFTGYGYTF. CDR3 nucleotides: TGTGCCAGCAGCTTTACAGGGTATGGCTACACCTTC.

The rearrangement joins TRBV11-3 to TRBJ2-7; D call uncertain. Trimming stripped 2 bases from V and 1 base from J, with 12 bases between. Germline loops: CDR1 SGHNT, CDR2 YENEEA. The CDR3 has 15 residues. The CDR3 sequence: CASSLQGVRSYEQYF. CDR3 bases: TGTGCCAGCAGCTTACAAGGAGTAAGGTCCTACGAGCAGTACTTC.

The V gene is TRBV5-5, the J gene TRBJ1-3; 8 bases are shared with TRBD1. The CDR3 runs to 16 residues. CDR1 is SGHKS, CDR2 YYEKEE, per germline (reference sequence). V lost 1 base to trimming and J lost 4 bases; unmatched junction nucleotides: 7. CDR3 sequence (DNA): TGTGCCAGCAGCTTGCCGGGACAGGTTCACGGAAACACCATATATTTT. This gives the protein CASSLPGQVHGNTIYF. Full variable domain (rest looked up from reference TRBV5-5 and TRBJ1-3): DAGVTQSPTHLIKTRGQQVTLRCSPISGHKSVSWYQQVLGQGPQFIFQYYEKEERGRGNFPDRFSARQFPNYSSELNVNALLLGDSALYLCASSLPGQVHGNTIYFGEGSWLTVV.

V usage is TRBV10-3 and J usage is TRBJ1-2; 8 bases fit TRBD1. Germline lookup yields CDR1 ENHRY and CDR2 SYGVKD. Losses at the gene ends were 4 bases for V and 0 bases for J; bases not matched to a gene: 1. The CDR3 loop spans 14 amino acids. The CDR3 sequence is CAISAQGANYGYTF. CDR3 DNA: TGTGCCATCAGTGCACAGGGGGCTAACTATGGCTACACCTTC.

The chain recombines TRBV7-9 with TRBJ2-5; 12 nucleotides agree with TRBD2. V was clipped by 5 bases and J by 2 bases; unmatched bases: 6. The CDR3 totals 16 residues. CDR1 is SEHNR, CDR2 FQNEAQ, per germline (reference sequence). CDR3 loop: CASSASGRAQQETQYF. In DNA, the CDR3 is TGTGCCAGCAGCGCTAGCGGGAGGGCTCAGCAAGAGACCCAGTACTTC.

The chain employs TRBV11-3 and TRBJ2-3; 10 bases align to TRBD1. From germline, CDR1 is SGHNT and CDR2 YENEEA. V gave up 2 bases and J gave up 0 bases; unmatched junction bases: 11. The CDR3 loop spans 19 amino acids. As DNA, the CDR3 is TGTGCCAGCAGCTTACCGGGACAGGGGTTCTATCCTAGCACAGATACGCAGTATTTT. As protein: CASSLPGQGFYPSTDTQYF.

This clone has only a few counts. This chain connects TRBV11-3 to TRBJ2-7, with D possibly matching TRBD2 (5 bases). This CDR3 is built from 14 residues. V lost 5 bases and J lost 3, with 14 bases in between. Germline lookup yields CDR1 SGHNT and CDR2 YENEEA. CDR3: CASSDRGYNYEQYF. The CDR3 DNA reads TGTGCCAGCAGCGACCGAGGGTACAACTACGAGCAGTACTTC.

The CDR3 coding sequence is TGTGCCAGCCTTGGGACTAGCGGGACATATGAGCAGTTCTTC. Amino acid sequence: CASLGTSGTYEQFF. The chain joins TRBV6-4 to TRBJ2-1; TRBD2 agrees at 13 bases. Per germline, CDR1 MRHNA and CDR2 SNTAGT. The length of the CDR3 is 14 residues. V was clipped by 8 bases and J by 8 bases; unmatched bases: 6.